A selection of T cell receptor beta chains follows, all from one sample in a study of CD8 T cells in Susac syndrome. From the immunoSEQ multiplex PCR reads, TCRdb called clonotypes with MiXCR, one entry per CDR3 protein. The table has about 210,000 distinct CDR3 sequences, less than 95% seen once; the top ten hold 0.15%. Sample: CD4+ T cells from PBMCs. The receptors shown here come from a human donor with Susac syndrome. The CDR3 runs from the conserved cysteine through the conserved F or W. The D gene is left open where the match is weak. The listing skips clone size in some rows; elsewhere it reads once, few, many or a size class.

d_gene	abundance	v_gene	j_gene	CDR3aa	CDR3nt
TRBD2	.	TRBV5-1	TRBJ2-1	CASSLVPAGGQFF	TGCGCCAGCAGCTTGGTTCCAGCGGGGGGGCAGTTCTTC
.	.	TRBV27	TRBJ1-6	CASRGAALNSPLHF	TGTGCCAGCCGCGGGGCAGCGCTAAATTCACCCCTCCACTTT
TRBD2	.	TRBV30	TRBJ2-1	CAWQSGGGYNEQFF	TGTGCCTGGCAAAGCGGCGGGGGTTACAATGAGCAGTTCTTC
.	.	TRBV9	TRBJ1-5	CASSARANNQPQHF	TGTGCCAGCAGCGCCCGGGCCAACAATCAGCCCCAGCATTTT
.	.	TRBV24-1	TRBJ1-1	CATNCSNTEAFF	TGTGCCACCAATTGTTCGAACACTGAAGCTTTCTTT
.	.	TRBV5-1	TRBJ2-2	CASSLESIANTGELFF	TGCGCCAGCAGCTTGGAAAGTATCGCGAACACCGGGGAGCTGTTTTTT
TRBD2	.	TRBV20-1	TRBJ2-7	CSASGGFSGGAYEQYF	TGCAGTGCTAGCGGAGGTTTCAGCGGGGGGGCGTACGAGCAGTACTTC
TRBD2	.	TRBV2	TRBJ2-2	CASSTGTSAGELFF	TGTGCCAGCAGTACCGGGACTAGCGCCGGGGAGCTGTTTTTT
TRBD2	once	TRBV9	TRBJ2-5	CASSPGLAGGTETQYF	TGTGCCAGCAGCCCAGGACTAGCGGGGGGAACGGAGACCCAGTACTTC
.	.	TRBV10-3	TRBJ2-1	CAISMTVNEQFF	TGTGCCATCAGTATGACGGTGAATGAGCAGTTCTTC
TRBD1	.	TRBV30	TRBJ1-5	CASSLGDRGQPQHF	TGTGCCTCCTCACTCGGGGACAGGGGCCAGCCCCAGCATTTT
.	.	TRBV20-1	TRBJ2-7	CSVSDRRHYEQYF	TGCAGTGTCTCCGACAGGAGGCACTACGAGCAGTACTTC
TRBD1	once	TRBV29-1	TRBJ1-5	CSAGTGGAGQPQHF	TGCAGCGCAGGGACAGGGGGCGCAGGTCAGCCCCAGCATTTT
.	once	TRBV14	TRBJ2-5	CASSQEIGQTQYF	TGTGCCAGCAGCCAAGAAATCGGACAGACCCAGTACTTC
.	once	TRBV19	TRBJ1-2	CASSIFTLDGYTF	TGTGCCAGTAGTATTTTCACTTTGGACGGCTACACCTTC
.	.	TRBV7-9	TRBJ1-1	CASTTGAHTEAFF	TGTGCCAGCACCACCGGGGCACACACTGAAGCTTTCTTT
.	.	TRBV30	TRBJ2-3	CAWSVRRADTDTQYF	TGTGCCTGGAGTGTAAGGCGGGCGGACACAGATACGCAGTATTTT
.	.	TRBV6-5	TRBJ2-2	CASSYSAGELFF	TGTGCCAGCAGTTACTCGGCCGGGGAGCTGTTTTTT
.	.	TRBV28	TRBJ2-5	CASMDPGLQETQYF	TGTGCCAGCATGGACCCAGGCCTGCAAGAGACCCAGTACTTC
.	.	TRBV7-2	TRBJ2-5	CANTRGLGETQYF	TGTGCCAACACCCGAGGTTTGGGGGAGACCCAGTACTTC
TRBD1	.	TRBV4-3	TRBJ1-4	CASSQDTGENEKLFF	TGCGCCAGCAGCCAAGATACAGGGGAAAATGAAAAACTGTTTTTT
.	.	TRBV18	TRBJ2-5	CASSPKMTEDRKTQYF	TGTGCCAGCTCACCAAAGATGACAGAGGATAGGAAGACCCAGTACTTC
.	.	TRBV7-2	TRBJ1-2	CASSYRGGGDGGYTF	TGTGCCAGCAGCTACCGTGGAGGGGGAGACGGTGGCTACACCTTC